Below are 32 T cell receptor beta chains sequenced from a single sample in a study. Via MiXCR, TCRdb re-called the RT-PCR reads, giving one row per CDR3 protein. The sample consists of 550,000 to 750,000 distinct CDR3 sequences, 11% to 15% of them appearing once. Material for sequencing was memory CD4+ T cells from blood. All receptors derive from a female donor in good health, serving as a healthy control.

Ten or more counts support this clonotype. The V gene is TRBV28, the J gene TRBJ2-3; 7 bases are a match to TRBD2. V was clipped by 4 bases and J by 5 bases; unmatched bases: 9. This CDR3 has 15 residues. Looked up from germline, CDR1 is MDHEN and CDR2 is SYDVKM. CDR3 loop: CASSWGGSGGDTQYF. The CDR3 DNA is TGTGCCAGCAGTTGGGGCGGGAGTGGGGGAGATACGCAGTATTTT.

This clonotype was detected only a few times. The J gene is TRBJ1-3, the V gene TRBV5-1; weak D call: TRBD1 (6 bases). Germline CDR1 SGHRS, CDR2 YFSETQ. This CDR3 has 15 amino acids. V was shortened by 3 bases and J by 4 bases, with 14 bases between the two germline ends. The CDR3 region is CASSSQGMEGNTIYF. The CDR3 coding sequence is TGCGCCAGCAGCTCACAGGGTATGGAAGGAAACACCATATATTTT.

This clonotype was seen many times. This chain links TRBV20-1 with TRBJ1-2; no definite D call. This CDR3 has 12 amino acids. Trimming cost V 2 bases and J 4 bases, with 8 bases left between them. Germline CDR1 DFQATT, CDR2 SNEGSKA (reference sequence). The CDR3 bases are TGCAGTGCTAGAAGCCTAGGCTATGGCTACACCTTC. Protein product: CSARSLGYGYTF.

CDR3 in DNA: TGCAGTGCTAGAGATCCACGGACCTATGGCTACACCTTC. As protein: CSARDPRTYGYTF. The V call is TRBV20-1, the J call TRBJ1-2; D remains unclear. This CDR3 is 13 amino acids long. CDR1 and CDR2 from the germline V gene are DFQATT and SNEGSKA (reference sequence). V lost 0 bases to trimming and J lost 4 bases, with 9 bases between them.

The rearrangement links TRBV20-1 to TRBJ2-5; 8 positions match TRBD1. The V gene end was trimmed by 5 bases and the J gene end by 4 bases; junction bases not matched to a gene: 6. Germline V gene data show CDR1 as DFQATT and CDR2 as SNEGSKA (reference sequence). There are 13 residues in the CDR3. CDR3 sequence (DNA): TGCAGTGCTCCACAGGGGGGTAGAGAGACCCAGTACTTC. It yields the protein CSAPQGGRETQYF.

CDR3 in amino acids: CSASRWGAYEQYF. The CDR3 DNA follows: TGCAGTGCTAGTAGATGGGGAGCCTACGAGCAGTACTTC. This chain links TRBV20-1 with TRBJ2-7, with D perhaps matching TRBD2 (5 bases). Trimming shortened V by 3 bases and J by 2 bases, and 11 bases separated the two germline ends. The germline V gene has CDR1 DFQATT and CDR2 SNEGSKA (reference sequence). CDR3 length: 13 residues.

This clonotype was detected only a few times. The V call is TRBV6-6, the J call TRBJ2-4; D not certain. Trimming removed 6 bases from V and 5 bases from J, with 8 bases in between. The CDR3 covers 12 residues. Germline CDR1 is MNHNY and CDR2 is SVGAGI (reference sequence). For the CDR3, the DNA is TGTGCCAGCAGCCACAGAGAAAACATTCAGTACTTC. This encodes CASSHRENIQYF.

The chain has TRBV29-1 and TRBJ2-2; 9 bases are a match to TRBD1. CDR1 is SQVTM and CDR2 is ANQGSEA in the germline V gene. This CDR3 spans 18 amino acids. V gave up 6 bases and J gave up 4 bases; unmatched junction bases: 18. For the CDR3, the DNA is TGCAGCGTCATACCCTTTTTTTTTGGGACAGGGAGCACCGGGGAGCTGTTTTTT. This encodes CSVIPFFFGTGSTGELFF.

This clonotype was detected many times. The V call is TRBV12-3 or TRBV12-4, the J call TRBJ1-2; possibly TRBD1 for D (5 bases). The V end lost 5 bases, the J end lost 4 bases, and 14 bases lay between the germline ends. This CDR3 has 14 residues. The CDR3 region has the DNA TGTGCCAGCAGTCCAGACAGCGCGGGCTATGGCTACACCTTC. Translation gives CASSPDSAGYGYTF.

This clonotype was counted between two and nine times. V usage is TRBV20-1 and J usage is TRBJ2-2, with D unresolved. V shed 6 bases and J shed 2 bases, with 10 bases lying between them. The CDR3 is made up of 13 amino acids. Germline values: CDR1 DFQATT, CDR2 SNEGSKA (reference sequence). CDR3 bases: TGCAGTGCCCCCGCTAGAAACACCGGGGAGCTGTTTTTT. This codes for CSAPARNTGELFF.

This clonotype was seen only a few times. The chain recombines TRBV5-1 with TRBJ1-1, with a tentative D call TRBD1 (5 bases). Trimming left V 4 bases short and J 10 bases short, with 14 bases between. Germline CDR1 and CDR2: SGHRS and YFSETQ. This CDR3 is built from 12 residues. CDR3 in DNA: TGCGCCAGCAGCCTTGGCCCGGGGGGAGCTTTCTTT. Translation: CASSLGPGGAFF.

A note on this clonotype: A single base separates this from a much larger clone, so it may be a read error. CDR3 in DNA: TGTGCCAGCAGCCCGGGAATAGCGGGAGCCTACGAGCAGTACTTC. Translated: CASSPGIAGAYEQYF. The V gene is TRBV5-6, the J gene TRBJ2-7, with TRBD2 matching 9 bases. The V segment lost 4 bases and the J segment 2 bases; nucleotides outside the gene matches: 7. Germline CDR1 SGHDT, CDR2 YYEEEE. The CDR3 runs 15 residues.

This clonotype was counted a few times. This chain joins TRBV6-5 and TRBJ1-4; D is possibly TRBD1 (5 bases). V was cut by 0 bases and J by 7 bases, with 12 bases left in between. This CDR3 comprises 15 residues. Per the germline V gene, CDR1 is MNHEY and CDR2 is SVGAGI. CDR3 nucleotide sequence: TGTGCCAGCAGTTACTCGTCGGCAGGGATTGAAAAACTGTTTTTT. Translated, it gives CASSYSSAGIEKLFF.

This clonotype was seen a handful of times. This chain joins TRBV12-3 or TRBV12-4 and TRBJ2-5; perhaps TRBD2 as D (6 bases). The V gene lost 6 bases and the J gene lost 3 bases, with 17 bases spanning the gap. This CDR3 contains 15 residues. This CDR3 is CASRGLGSWEETQYF. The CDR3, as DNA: TGTGCCAGCAGGGGGCTCGGGAGCTGGGAAGAGACCCAGTACTTC.

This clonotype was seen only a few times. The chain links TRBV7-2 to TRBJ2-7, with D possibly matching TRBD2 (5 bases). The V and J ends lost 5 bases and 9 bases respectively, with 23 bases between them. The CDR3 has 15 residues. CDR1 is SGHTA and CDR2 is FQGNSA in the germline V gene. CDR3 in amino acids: CASSPKLGDPTGQYF. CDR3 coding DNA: TGTGCCAGCAGCCCCAAGTTGGGAGACCCTACGGGGCAGTACTTC.

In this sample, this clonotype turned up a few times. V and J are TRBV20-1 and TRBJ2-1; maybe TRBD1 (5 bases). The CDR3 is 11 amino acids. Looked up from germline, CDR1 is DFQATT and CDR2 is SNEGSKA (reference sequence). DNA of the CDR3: TGCAGGCCCGACAGCTACAATGAGCAGTTCTTC. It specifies CRPDSYNEQFF.

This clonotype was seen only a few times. The CDR3 DNA follows: TGTGCCTGGAGTGTAAGGTACACTGAAGCTTTCTTT. Amino acids: CAWSVRYTEAFF. This chain uses TRBV30 with TRBJ1-1; no firm D call. Germline assignment: CDR1 GTSNPN and CDR2 SVGIG (reference sequence). V gave up 0 bases and J gave up 3 bases, with 5 bases separating them. The CDR3 is made up of 12 amino acids.

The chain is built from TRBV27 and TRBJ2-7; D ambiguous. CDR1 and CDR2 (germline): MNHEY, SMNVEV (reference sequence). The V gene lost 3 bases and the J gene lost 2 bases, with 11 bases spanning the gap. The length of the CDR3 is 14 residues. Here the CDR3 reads CASSFNNRAYEQYF. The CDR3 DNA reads TGTGCCAGCAGTTTCAACAATCGGGCCTACGAGCAGTACTTC.

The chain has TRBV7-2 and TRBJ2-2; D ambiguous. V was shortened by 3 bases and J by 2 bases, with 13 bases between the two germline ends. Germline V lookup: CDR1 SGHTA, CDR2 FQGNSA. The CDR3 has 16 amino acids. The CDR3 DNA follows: TGTGCCAGCAGCTTCGCTGTAGGTCTAAACACCGGGGAGCTGTTTTTT. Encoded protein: CASSFAVGLNTGELFF. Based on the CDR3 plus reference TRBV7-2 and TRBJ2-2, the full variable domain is GAGVSQSPSNKVTEKGKDVELRCDPISGHTALYWYRQSLGQGLEFLIYFQGNSAPDKSGLPSDRFSAERTGGSVSTLTIQRTQQEDSAVYLCASSFAVGLNTGELFFGEGSRLTVL.

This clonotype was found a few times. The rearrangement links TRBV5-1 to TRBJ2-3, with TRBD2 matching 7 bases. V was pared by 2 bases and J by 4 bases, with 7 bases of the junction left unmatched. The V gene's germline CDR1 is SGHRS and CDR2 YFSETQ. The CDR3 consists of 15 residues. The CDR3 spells CASSFSGVSADTQYF. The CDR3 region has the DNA TGCGCCAGCAGCTTCAGCGGGGTGAGCGCAGATACGCAGTATTTT.

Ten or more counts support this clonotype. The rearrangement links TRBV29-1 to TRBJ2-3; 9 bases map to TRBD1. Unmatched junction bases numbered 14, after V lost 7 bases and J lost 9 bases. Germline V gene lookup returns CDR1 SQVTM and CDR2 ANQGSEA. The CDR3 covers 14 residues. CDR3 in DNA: TGCAGCGCCACAGGGGGCCCTGCACCAGGGACGCAGTATTTT. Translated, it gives CSATGGPAPGTQYF.

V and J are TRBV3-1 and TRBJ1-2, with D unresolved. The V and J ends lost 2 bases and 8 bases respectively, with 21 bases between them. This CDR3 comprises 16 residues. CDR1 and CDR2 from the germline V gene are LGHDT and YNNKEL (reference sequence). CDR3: CASSQHRTQRENGYTF. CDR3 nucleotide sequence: TGTGCCAGCAGCCAACATCGAACCCAAAGAGAGAACGGCTACACCTTC.

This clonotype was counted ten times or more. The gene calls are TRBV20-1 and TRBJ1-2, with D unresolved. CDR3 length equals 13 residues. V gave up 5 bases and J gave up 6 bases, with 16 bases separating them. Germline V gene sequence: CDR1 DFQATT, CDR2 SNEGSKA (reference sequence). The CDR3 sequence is CSAWLRGKDGYTF. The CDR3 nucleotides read TGCAGTGCTTGGTTGAGAGGGAAGGATGGCTACACCTTC.

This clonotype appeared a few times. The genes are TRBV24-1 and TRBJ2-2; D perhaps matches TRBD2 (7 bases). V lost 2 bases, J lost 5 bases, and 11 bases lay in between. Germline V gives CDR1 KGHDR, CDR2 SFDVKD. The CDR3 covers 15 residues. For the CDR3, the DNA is TGTGCCACCAGTGATTCGGGGGGCTGGACCGGGGAGCTGTTTTTT. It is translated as CATSDSGGWTGELFF.

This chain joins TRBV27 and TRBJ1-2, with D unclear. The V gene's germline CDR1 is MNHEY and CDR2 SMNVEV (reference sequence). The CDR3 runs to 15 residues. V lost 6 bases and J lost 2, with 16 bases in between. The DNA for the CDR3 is TGTGCCAGCAGAGGCGGGTCCGGTTACAACTATGGCTACACCTTC. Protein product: CASRGGSGYNYGYTF.

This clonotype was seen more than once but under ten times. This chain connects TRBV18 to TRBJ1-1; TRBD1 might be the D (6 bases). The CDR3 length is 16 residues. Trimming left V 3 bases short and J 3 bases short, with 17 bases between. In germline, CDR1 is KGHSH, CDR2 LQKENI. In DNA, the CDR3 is TGTGCCAGCTCACCGGGTTTCGCAGGGGATTACACTGAAGCTTTCTTT. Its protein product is CASSPGFAGDYTEAFF.

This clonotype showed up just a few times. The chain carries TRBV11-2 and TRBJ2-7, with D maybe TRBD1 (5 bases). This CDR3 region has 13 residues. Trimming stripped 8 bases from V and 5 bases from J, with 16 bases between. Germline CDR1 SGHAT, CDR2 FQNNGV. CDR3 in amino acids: CASRLTGSNEQYF. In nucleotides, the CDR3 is TGTGCCAGCCGACTTACAGGATCCAACGAGCAGTACTTC.

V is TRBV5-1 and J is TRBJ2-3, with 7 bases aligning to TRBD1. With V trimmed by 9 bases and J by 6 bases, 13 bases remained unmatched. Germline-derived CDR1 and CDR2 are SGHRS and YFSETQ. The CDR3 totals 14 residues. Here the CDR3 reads CATMPGQPGDTQYF. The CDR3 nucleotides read TGCGCCACCATGCCGGGACAGCCAGGGGATACGCAGTATTTT. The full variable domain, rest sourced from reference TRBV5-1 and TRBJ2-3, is KAGVTQTPRYLIKTRGQQVTLSCSPISGHRSVSWYQQTPGQGLQFLFEYFSETQRNKGNFPGRFSGRQFSNSRSEMNVSTLELGDSALYLCATMPGQPGDTQYFGPGTRLTVL.

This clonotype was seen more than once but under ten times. Here the CDR3 reads CAGPGPWGTDTQYF. DNA for the CDR3: TGTGCCGGCCCCGGCCCGTGGGGCACAGATACGCAGTATTTT. The chain couples TRBV27 to TRBJ2-3; D is undetermined. The germline V gene has CDR1 MNHEY and CDR2 SMNVEV (reference sequence). The CDR3 runs 14 residues. V gave up 11 bases and J gave up 1 base, with 16 bases separating them.

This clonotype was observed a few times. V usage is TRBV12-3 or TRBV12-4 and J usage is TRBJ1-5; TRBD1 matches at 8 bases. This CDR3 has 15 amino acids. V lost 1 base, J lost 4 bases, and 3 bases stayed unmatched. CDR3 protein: CASSLVGQANQPQHF. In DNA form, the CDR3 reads TGTGCCAGCAGTTTAGTGGGACAGGCTAATCAGCCCCAGCATTTT.

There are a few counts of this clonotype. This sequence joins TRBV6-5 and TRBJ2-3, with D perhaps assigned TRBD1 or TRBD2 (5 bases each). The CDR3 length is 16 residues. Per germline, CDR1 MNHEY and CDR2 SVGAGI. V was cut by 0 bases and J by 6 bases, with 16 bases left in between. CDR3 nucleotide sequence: TGTGCCAGCAGTTACTCGCCACCTCAACGGGGCGATACGCAGTATTTT. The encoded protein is CASSYSPPQRGDTQYF.

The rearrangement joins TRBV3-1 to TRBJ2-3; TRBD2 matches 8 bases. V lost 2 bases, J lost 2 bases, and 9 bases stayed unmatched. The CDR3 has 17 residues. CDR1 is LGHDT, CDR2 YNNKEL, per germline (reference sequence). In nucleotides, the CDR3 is TGTGCCAGCAGCCAAAGCTCTAGCGGGCACTACACAGATACGCAGTATTTT. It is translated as CASSQSSSGHYTDTQYF.